The 20 T cell receptor beta chains given below trace back to one sample, sequenced in a study of cytomegalovirus exposure and HLA in healthy donors. The study ran its PCR with 60 Vbeta and 13 Jbeta primers. Sequenced by immunoSEQ multiplex PCR; TCRdb stores in-frame clones only, minus some. Listed are over 100,000 clones; about 4% falls within the top ten. Material for sequencing was PBMCs. All receptors derive from a man aged 25-40 years in good health and CMV-seronegative.

The J gene is TRBJ1-5, the V gene TRBV6-1; a weak D match, TRBD1 (5 bases). CDR3 length: 14 residues. The V end lost 11 bases, the J end lost 4 bases, and 18 bases lay between the germline ends. Germline values: CDR1 MNHNS, CDR2 SASEGT. CDR3 nucleotides: TGTGCCGTAGCACTAAGCGGGGGGAATCAGCCCCAGCATTTT. Encoded protein: CAVALSGGNQPQHF.

The chain joins TRBV11-2 to TRBJ2-6, with D possibly TRBD2 on 5 matching bases. The CDR3 loop spans 18 amino acids. CDR1 and CDR2 (germline): SGHAT, FQNNGV. Trimming pared 2 bases from V and 2 bases from J, leaving 16 bases between. CDR3 coding DNA: TGTGCCAGCAGCTTAAGGAGGAAAACGAATACTGGGGCCAACGTCCTGACTTTC. This gives the protein CASSLRRKTNTGANVLTF.

The CDR3 loop is CASRAQWTANTEAFF. The CDR3 nucleotides are TGTGCCAGTAGGGCTCAATGGACAGCGAACACTGAAGCTTTCTTT. V usage is TRBV19 and J usage is TRBJ1-1, with D perhaps matching TRBD1 (6 bases). In germline, CDR1 is LNHDA, CDR2 SQIVND (reference sequence). The V gene lost 6 bases and the J gene lost 1 base, with 15 bases spanning the gap. The length of the CDR3 is 15 residues.

The chain recombines TRBV7-3 with TRBJ2-3, with 9 bases matching TRBD1. The germline V gene has CDR1 SGHTA and CDR2 FQGTGA. The CDR3 covers 16 residues. Trimming cost V 3 bases and J 3 bases; bases outside gene matches: 7. The CDR3 nucleotides are TGTGCCAGCAGCTTGAGACAGGGGGGGGGAACAGATACGCAGTATTTT. Translating gives CASSLRQGGGTDTQYF.

The V call is TRBV29-1, the J call TRBJ1-1; 7 bases map to TRBD1. The trim removed 3 bases at V and 8 bases at J, leaving 6 bases unmatched. This CDR3 contains 12 residues. Germline V gene data show CDR1 as SQVTM and CDR2 as ANQGSEA. The CDR3 coding sequence is TGCAGCGTTGAGGGTCAGACAGGGGAAGCTTTCTTT. Encoded protein: CSVEGQTGEAFF.

The genes are TRBV10-1 and TRBJ1-1; D might be TRBD1 (5 bases). This CDR3 is built from 19 residues. Germline-derived CDR1 and CDR2 are WNHNN and SYGVQD (reference sequence). The V and J ends lost 5 bases and 1 base respectively, with 26 bases between them. CDR3 sequence reads: CASSFHRIYTAPTNTEAFF. The CDR3 DNA reads TGCGCCAGCAGTTTCCACAGGATCTACACAGCTCCAACGAACACTGAAGCTTTCTTT.

The chain is built from TRBV7-9 and TRBJ2-3, with 10 bases that match TRBD1. V lost 4 bases and J lost 2; bases outside the gene matches: 6. Germline V CDR1 and CDR2: SEHNR, FQNEAQ (reference sequence). This CDR3 has 16 amino acids. CDR3 sequence: CASSSPGTGATDTQYF. The CDR3, as DNA: TGTGCCAGCAGCTCACCCGGGACAGGGGCCACAGATACGCAGTATTTT.

The V and J genes are TRBV5-5 and TRBJ2-1; 7 bases are a match to TRBD1. Trimming at V came to 0 bases and at J to 1 base, leaving 1 base not matched to a gene. The CDR3 runs to 15 residues. CDR1 and CDR2 (germline): SGHKS, YYEKEE (reference sequence). Here the CDR3 reads CASSLEGASYNEQFF. The CDR3 nucleotides read TGTGCCAGCAGCTTGGAGGGGGCATCCTACAATGAGCAGTTCTTC.

V and J are TRBV19 and TRBJ1-2; D remains ambiguous. The CDR3 totals 11 residues. CDR1 LNHDA and CDR2 SQIVND come from the germline V gene (reference sequence). V dropped 4 bases and J dropped 5 bases, with 5 bases sitting between them. CDR3 in DNA: TGTGCCAGTAGTACGGGTTATGGCTACACCTTC. Protein sequence: CASSTGYGYTF.

The chain employs TRBV30 and TRBJ2-5, with TRBD2 identical over 8 bases. The J segment lost 1 base and the V segment lost 5 bases, leaving 0 bases of the junction unmatched. There are 12 residues in the CDR3. From germline, CDR1 is GTSNPN and CDR2 SVGIG (reference sequence). The CDR3 sequence: CAWGTSQETQYF. In nucleotides, the CDR3 is TGTGCCTGGGGGACTAGCCAAGAGACCCAGTACTTC.

The rearrangement joins TRBV5-1 to TRBJ2-3; perhaps TRBD2 as D (7 bases). Trimming took 3 bases from V and 2 from J, leaving 16 bases between them. The CDR3 runs 16 residues. Germline loops: CDR1 SGHRS, CDR2 YFSETQ. In DNA, the CDR3 is TGCGCCAGCAGCTCCCGGGGAGGGGGGTTCACAGATACGCAGTATTTT. Translated: CASSSRGGGFTDTQYF. Filled out from reference TRBV5-1 and TRBJ2-3, the complete variable domain reads KAGVTQTPRYLIKTRGQQVTLSCSPISGHRSVSWYQQTPGQGLQFLFEYFSETQRNKGNFPGRFSGRQFSNSRSEMNVSTLELGDSALYLCASSSRGGGFTDTQYFGPGTRLTVL.

The chain joins TRBV19 to TRBJ2-5, with 8 bases matching TRBD1. The CDR3 sequence is 13 residues long. Germline values: CDR1 LNHDA, CDR2 SQIVND (reference sequence). The junction had 4 bases not matched to a gene; V was cut back by 3 bases and J by 7 bases. CDR3 amino acids: CASSMSRGLTQYF. In DNA, the CDR3 is TGTGCCAGTAGTATGAGCAGGGGGCTGACCCAGTACTTC.

The rearrangement joins TRBV28 to TRBJ1-2, with D uncertain. Per the germline V gene, CDR1 is MDHEN and CDR2 is SYDVKM. The CDR3 length is 12 residues. V shed 3 bases and J shed 8 bases, with 10 bases lying between them. CDR3 amino acids: CASSFSVSGYTF. CDR3 coding DNA: TGTGCCAGCAGTTTTTCAGTTAGCGGCTACACCTTC.

In DNA form, the CDR3 reads TGTGCCAGCAGTTACTCGTCTGCCGGGAACTATGGCTACACCTTC. Its protein product is CASSYSSAGNYGYTF. The chain recombines TRBV6-5 with TRBJ1-2; D unclear. The CDR3 is made up of 15 amino acids. Germline-derived CDR1 and CDR2 are MNHEY and SVGAGI. V was cut by 0 bases and J by 2 bases, with 10 bases left in between.

V gene TRBV29-1 combines with J gene TRBJ2-7; 10 bases map to TRBD1. V shed 3 bases and J 4 bases; nucleotides not matched to a gene: 12. The CDR3 has 16 residues. Germline V gene data show CDR1 as SQVTM and CDR2 as ANQGSEA. The CDR3 is CSVDGGPGQGNYEQYF. The DNA of the CDR3 is TGCAGCGTTGATGGAGGTCCGGGACAGGGGAATTACGAGCAGTACTTC.

The CDR3 DNA is TGTGCCAGCAGCTTCGGCAATGAGCAGTTCTTC. This sequence encodes CASSFGNEQFF. This chain connects TRBV5-4 to TRBJ2-1; D gene unclear. The CDR3 length is 11 residues. CDR1 SGHNT and CDR2 YYREEE come from the germline V gene (reference sequence). With 2 bases removed from V and 6 bases from J, the gap between germline ends came to 3 bases.

V is TRBV2 and J is TRBJ2-7; D may be TRBD2 (5 bases). Trimming cost V 8 bases and J 6 bases, with 20 bases left between them. This CDR3 contains 14 residues. From germline, CDR1 is SNHLY and CDR2 FYNNEI. CDR3 sequence reads: CASSYRTGIGEQYF. For the CDR3, the DNA is TGTGCCAGCTCCTATAGAACGGGGATAGGCGAGCAGTACTTC.

This rearrangement joins TRBV6-6 to TRBJ1-1; 12 bases are a match to TRBD1. The CDR3 is made up of 13 amino acids. V shed 4 bases and J 10 bases; nucleotides not matched to a gene: 4. Germline CDR1 MNHNY, CDR2 SVGAGI (reference sequence). CDR3 sequence (DNA): TGTGCCAGCAGTTGGGACAGGGGGCGAGGAGCTTTCTTT. It is translated as CASSWDRGRGAFF.

V is TRBV28 and J is TRBJ2-3, with D possibly matching TRBD2 (5 bases). This CDR3 is 12 amino acids long. Trimming took off 8 bases at V and 2 bases at J, with 8 bases between the two ends. The germline CDR1 and CDR2 sequences are MDHEN and SYDVKM. CDR3 loop: CASGSSTDTQYF. The CDR3 DNA reads as TGTGCCAGCGGGAGTTCCACAGATACGCAGTATTTT.

This chain joins TRBV6-4 and TRBJ2-7, with TRBD1 matching 10 bases. The germline V gene has CDR1 MRHNA and CDR2 SNTAGT. The CDR3 is 17 amino acids. J was trimmed by 5 bases and V by 0 bases; bases with no gene match: 10. The CDR3 sequence is CASSDSSTGGGAHEQYF. The DNA of the CDR3 is TGTGCCAGCAGTGACTCTTCGACAGGGGGCGGGGCCCACGAGCAGTACTTC.